This T cell receptor beta chain came from a study of PD-1 and CTLA-4 blockade in melanoma (TCRdb year 2021). Notes on the research overall: The study compared how PD-1 blockade and CTLA-4 blockade affected the melanoma-reactive CD8 T cell response in patients with melanoma.

Details on this clone: The antigen this receptor binds is unknown. No much larger clonotype is one base removed from it; base qualities were not supplied.

Libraries were made using the immunoSEQ multiplex PCR assay. The source is immuneACCESS, and TCRdb retained only in-frame sequences with V and J called. Part of the clones is not carried over; for the studies checked, unresolved V genes explain less than half of this, and the remainder is unexplained. The table for this sample lists tens of thousands of clones; around 88% of them were counted only once. Approximately 8% of the sample is taken by the ten largest. The CDR3 covers 11 residues, taking in both the cysteine and the phenylalanine. Only the CDR3 DNA stays, 33 bases, in frame from base 1. CDR1 and CDR2 are drawn from the germline V gene: SGHVS, FNYEAQ. The V and J ends are trimmed by 6 bases and 3 bases, leaving 6 bases between them.

The V and J genes are TRBV7-6 and TRBJ2-7, with the D gene possibly TRBD1 or TRBD2, each one fitting 5 bases. Here the sequenced sample was CD8+ T cells from peripheral blood, taken before anti-PD-1 treatment. This clonotype was obtained from a human donor with melanoma. The DNA reads TGTGCCAGCAGGGGGGACTACGAGCAGTACTTC. Its product reads: CASRGDYEQYF. The full variable domain, completed from the reference TRBV7-6 and TRBJ2-7 proteins outside the CDR3, reads GAGVSQSPRYKVTKRGQDVALRCDPISGHVSLYWYRQALGQGPEFLTYFNYEAQQDKSGLPNDRFSAERPEGSISTLTIQRTEQRDSAMYRCASRGDYEQYFGPGTRLTVT.